The clone carrying this T cell receptor (beta chain) was detected many times. Without the conserved terminal phenylalanine or tryptophan, this CDR3 likely stems from a read error. The genomic DNA TCR beta CDR3 region underwent two rounds of multiplex PCR. Amplification in first-round PCR relied on primers specific to each TRBV and TRBJ gene. A single record per CDR3 protein comes from TCRdb applying MiXCR to the multiplex PCR reads. In the table there are around 30,000 distinct CDR3 sequences, 32% of which are singletons. Losses at the gene ends were 3 bases for V and 7 bases for J; bases not matched to a gene: 8. Germline assignment: CDR1 LNHNV and CDR2 YYDKDF (reference sequence). The CDR3 spans 15 residues. This entry comes from a study of prognosis after radiotherapy for stage I lung cancer.

The source material was PBMCs, sampled before or after stereotactic body radiation therapy (not recorded which). The TCR comes from a donor over 45 with non-small cell lung cancer. The chain links TRBV15 to TRBJ2-1, with 8 positions matching TRBD2. In nucleotides, the CDR3 is TGTGCCACCAGCAGGGGGACTAGTGCGTGGAATGAGCAGTTCCTC. Amino acid sequence: CATSRGTSAWNEQFL.